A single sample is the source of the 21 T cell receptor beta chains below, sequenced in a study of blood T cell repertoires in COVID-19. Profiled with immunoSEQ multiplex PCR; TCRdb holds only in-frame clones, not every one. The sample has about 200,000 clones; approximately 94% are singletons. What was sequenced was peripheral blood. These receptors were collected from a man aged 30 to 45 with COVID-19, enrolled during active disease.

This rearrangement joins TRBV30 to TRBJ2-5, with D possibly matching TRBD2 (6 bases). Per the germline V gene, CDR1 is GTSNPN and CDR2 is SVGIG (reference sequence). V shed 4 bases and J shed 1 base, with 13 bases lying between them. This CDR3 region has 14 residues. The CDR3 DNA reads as TGTGCCTGGAACACCCGACTAGGCCAAGAGACCCAGTACTTC. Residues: CAWNTRLGQETQYF.

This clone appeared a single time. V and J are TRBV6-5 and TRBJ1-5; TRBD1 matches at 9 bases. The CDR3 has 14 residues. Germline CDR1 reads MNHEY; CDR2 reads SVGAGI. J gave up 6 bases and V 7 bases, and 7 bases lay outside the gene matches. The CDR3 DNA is TGTGCCAGCATAACAGGGGGCCGTGGTCAGCCCCAGCATTTT. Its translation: CASITGGRGQPQHF.

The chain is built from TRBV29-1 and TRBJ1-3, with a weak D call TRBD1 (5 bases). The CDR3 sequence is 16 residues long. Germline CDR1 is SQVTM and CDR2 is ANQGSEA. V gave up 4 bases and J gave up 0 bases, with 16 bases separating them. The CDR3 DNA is TGCAGCGTTGTCGCCCCTGGACAAAGCTCTGGAAACACCATATATTTT. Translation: CSVVAPGQSSGNTIYF.

The CDR3 DNA reads TGTGCCAGTAGTAGACAGGGGGCGAGGGAGACCCAGTACTTC. It encodes CASSRQGARETQYF. The rearrangement joins TRBV19 to TRBJ2-5, with 10 bases lining up with TRBD1. Trimming cost V 4 bases and J 5 bases; bases outside gene matches: 4. The V gene's germline CDR1 is LNHDA and CDR2 SQIVND (reference sequence). The CDR3 consists of 14 residues.

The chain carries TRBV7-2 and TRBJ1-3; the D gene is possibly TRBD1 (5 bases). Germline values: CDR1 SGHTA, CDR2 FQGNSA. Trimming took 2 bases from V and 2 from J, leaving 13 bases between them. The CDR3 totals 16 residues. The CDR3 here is CASSLQGPGTGNTIYF. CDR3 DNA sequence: TGTGCCAGCAGCTTACAGGGCCCCGGAACTGGAAACACCATATATTTT.

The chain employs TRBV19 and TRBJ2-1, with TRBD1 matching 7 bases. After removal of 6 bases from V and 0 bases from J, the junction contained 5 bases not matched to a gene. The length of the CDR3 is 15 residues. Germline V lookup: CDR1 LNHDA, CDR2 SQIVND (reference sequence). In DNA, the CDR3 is TGTGCCAGTAGCCCTAGGGACAGCTCCTACAATGAGCAGTTCTTC. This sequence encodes CASSPRDSSYNEQFF.

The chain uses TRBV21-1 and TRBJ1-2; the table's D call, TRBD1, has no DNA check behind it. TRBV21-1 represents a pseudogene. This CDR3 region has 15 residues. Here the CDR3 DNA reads TGTGCCAGCAGATGGACCAGGGGGTTTTTCTATGGCTACACCTTC. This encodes CASRWTRGFFYGYTF.

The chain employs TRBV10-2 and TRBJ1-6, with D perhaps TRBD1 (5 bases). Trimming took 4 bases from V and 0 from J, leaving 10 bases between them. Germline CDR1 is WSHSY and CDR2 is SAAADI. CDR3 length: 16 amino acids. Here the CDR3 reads CASSVGGSSYNSPLHF. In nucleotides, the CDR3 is TGCGCCAGCAGTGTGGGGGGGAGCTCCTATAATTCACCCCTCCACTTT.

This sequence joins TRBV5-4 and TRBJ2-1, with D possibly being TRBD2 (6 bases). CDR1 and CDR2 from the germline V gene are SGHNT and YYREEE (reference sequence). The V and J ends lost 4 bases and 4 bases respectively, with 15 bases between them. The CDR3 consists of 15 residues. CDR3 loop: CASSGGTARYNEQFF. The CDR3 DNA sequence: TGTGCCAGCAGCGGTGGGACTGCCAGATACAATGAGCAGTTCTTC.

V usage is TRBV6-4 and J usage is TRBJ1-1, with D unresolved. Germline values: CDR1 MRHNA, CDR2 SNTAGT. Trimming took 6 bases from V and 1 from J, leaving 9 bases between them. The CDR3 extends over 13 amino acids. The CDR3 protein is CASRRSGNTEAFF. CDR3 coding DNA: TGTGCCAGCAGACGATCGGGGAACACTGAAGCTTTCTTT.

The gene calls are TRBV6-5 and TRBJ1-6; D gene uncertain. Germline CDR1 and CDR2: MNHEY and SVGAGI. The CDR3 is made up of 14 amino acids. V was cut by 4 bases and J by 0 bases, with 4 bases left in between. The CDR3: CASSSDSYNSPLHF. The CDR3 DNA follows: TGTGCCAGCAGTTCAGACTCCTATAATTCACCCCTCCACTTT.

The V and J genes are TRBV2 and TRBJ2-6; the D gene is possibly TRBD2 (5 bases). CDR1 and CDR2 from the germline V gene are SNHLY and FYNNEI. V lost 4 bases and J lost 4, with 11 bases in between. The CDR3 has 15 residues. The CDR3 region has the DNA TGTGCCAGCAGTGGTGAGGGTGCCGGGGCCAACGTCCTGACTTTC. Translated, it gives CASSGEGAGANVLTF. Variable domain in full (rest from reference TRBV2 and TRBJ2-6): EPEVTQTPSHQVTQMGQEVILRCVPISNHLYFYWYRQILGQKVEFLVSFYNNEISEKSEIFDDQFSVERPDGSNFTLKIRSTKLEDSAMYFCASSGEGAGANVLTFGAGSRLTVL.

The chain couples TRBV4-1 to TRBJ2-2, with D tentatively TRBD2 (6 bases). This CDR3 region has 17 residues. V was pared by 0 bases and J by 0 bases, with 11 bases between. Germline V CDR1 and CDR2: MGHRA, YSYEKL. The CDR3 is CASSQDPAGSNTGELFF. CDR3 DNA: TGCGCCAGCAGCCAAGATCCGGCGGGGTCGAACACCGGGGAGCTGTTTTTT.

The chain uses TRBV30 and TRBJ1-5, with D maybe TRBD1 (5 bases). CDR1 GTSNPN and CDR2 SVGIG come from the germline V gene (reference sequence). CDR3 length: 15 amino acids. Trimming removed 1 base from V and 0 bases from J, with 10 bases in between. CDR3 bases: TGTGCCTGGAGTGAGCAGGGTTATAGCAATCAGCCCCAGCATTTT. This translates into CAWSEQGYSNQPQHF.

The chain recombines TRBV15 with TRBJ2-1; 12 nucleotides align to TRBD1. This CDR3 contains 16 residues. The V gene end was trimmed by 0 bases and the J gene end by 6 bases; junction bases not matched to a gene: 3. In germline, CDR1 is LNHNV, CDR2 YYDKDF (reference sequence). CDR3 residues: CATSRDPGQGANEQFF. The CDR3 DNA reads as TGTGCCACCAGCAGAGATCCGGGACAGGGGGCCAATGAGCAGTTCTTC. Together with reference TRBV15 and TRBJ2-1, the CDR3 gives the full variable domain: DAMVIQNPRYQVTQFGKPVTLSCSQTLNHNVMYWYQQKSSQAPKLLFHYYDKDFNNEADTPDNFQSRRPNTSFCFLDIRSPGLGDTAMYLCATSRDPGQGANEQFFGPGTRLTVL.

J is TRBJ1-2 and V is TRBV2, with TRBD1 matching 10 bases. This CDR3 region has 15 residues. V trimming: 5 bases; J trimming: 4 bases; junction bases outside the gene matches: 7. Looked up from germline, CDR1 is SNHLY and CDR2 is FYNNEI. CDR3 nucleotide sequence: TGTGCCAGCAGTCCGACAGGGGGCTCGATCTATGGCTACACCTTC. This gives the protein CASSPTGGSIYGYTF.

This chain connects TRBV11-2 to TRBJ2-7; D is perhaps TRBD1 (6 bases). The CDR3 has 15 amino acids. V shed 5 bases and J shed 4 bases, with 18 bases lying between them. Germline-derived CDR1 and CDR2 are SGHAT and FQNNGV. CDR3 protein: CASSRNRDTLYEQYF. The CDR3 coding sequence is TGTGCCAGCAGCCGAAACCGGGACACGCTGTACGAGCAGTACTTC.

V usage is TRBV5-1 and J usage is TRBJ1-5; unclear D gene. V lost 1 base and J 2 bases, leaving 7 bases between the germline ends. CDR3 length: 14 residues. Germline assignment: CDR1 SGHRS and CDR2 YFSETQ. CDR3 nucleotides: TGCGCCAGCAGCTTGTTTCCGGGCAATCAGCCCCAGCATTTT. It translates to CASSLFPGNQPQHF.

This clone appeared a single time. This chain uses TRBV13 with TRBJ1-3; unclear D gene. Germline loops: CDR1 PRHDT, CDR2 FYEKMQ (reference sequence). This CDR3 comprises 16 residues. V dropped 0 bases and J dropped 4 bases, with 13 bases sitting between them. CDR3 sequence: CASSLGLRGLGNTIYF. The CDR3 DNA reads TGTGCCAGCAGCTTAGGCCTTCGAGGGTTGGGAAACACCATATATTTT.

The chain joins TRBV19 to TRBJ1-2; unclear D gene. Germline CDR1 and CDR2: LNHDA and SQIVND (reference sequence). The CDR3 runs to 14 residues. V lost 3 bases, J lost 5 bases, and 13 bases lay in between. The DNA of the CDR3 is TGTGCCAGTAGTATGGTAAACAGTCGGTATGGCTACACCTTC. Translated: CASSMVNSRYGYTF. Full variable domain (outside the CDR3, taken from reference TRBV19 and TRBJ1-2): DGGITQSPKYLFRKEGQNVTLSCEQNLNHDAMYWYRQDPGQGLRLIYYSQIVNDFQKGDIAEGYSVSREKKESFPLTVTSAQKNPTAFYLCASSMVNSRYGYTFGSGTRLTVV.

CDR3 protein: CASSLGQGSTDTQYF. The CDR3 DNA is TGTGCCAGCAGCCTCGGACAGGGGAGCACAGATACGCAGTATTTT. The chain carries TRBV7-2 and TRBJ2-3, with 9 bases aligning to TRBD1. Per germline, CDR1 SGHTA and CDR2 FQGNSA. The CDR3 runs to 15 residues. Unmatched junction bases numbered 3, after V lost 5 bases and J lost 0 bases.